This TCR beta chain was profiled in a study of shared T cell receptors in the human thymus. CDR3 length: 15 residues. V was shortened by 4 bases and J by 0 bases, with 13 bases between the two germline ends. CDR1 is SQVTM and CDR2 is ANQGSEA in the germline V gene. The assay was immunoSEQ multiplex PCR, and TCRdb's table has in-frame clones only and misses some. The table shows 700,000 or so clones, with roughly 85% occurring only once. This same sample was also part of a study on human thymus T cells. Turning to that study: Donors were healthy Finnish babies undergoing corrective operations for congenital heart defects. Resections from corrective heart surgery provided thymus tissue. There appeared to be biased usage of V and J genes in thymic and blood repertoires. Related studies found that unrelated individuals share highly overlapping thymic repertoires.

The rearrangement joins TRBV29-1 to TRBJ1-3; the D gene is possibly TRBD1 (6 bases). The source of this sequence is a girl less than two years old with a congenital heart defect. Sequencing was performed on thymocytes. The CDR3 reads CSVGGRQSSGNTIYF. In DNA form, the CDR3 reads TGCAGCGTTGGGGGGCGGCAGAGCTCTGGAAACACCATATATTTT.